The entry below describes one T cell receptor (beta chain). These data belong to a study of cytotoxic CD8 clonotypes in ibrutinib-treated CLL. Overall study context: Patients: 11 relapsed/refractory, more than 14 treatment-naive, under 18 IGHV unmutated. Response specimens were obtained following a median treatment duration of around 12 months, with a range of 6 to 36. Overall, some 24 responses were partial and 2 complete; following median roughly 70 months, approximately 15 patients stayed remitted and approximately 12 progressed.

The planned depth of sequencing spanned 1 in 200,000 to 1 in 1 million T cells. Repertoires were generated with immunoSEQ multiplex PCR, while TCRdb's copy carries only in-frame clones and drops some. The table records around 160,000 clones, roughly 86% of them present only once. V was shortened by 2 bases and J by 3 bases, with 14 bases between the two germline ends. The germline V gene encodes CDR1 KGHSH and CDR2 LQKENI. The CDR3 is made up of 16 amino acids. This clonotype originated in a human donor with chronic lymphocytic leukemia. The rearrangement uses TRBV18 and TRBJ1-3; D remains ambiguous. The material was PBMCs, obtained after 12 months of ibrutinib treatment. The DNA of the CDR3 is TGTGCCAGCTCACCAAAGGCGGGCGAGGGTGGAAACACCATATATTTT. Translating gives CASSPKAGEGGNTIYF.